The entry below gives a single TCR beta chain sequence along with its context. What it binds is unknown. Using immunoSEQ multiplex PCR, the repertoire was profiled, and TCRdb retains in-frame clones only, with some absent. The top ten hold under 0.65% of the sample, which has roughly 1,000,000 clones, approximately 80% seen once. The data stem from a study of shared clonotypes between healthy human individuals. General observations from the study: Sorted-subset sequencing, rarefaction showed, was incomplete despite large depth.

It was into CD45RA+ naive and CD45RA-negative memory subsets that the CD4+ cells were split. The CDR3 runs to 15 residues. J was trimmed by 2 bases and V by 4 bases; bases with no gene match: 3. Germline V gene sequence: CDR1 LGHNA, CDR2 YSLEER. The chain joins TRBV4-3 to TRBJ1-3; 9 nucleotides align to TRBD1. This sequence was found in a man aged 18-30 years in good health. Some clones in this sample may be carry-over from other donors' samples. The sequencing sample was made of memory CD4+ T cells from PBMCs. Subset: CD45RA-negative fraction. CDR3 amino acids: CASSPRTGAGNTIYF. In DNA form, the CDR3 reads TGCGCCAGCAGCCCAAGGACAGGGGCTGGAAACACCATATATTTT.